The 2 T cell receptor beta chains below all came from one sample that was sequenced in a study of shared clonotypes between healthy human individuals. Generated by immunoSEQ multiplex PCR, the TCRdb table keeps only in-frame clones and is missing some. The sample includes 2,500,000 or so clones, over 85% of them seen just once. The sequencing sample was made of naive CD4+ T cells sorted from blood. As for subset: CD45RA+ positively selected. These TCRs come from a man aged 18 to 30 in good health.

CDR3 in DNA: TGTGCCAGCAGGGAGGGTGGGAGACAAGAGACCCAGTACTTC. Translation gives CASREGGRQETQYF. J is TRBJ2-5 and V is TRBV6-5; weak D call: TRBD2 (6 bases). The CDR3 is made up of 14 amino acids. Germline V CDR1 and CDR2: MNHEY, SVGAGI. V was trimmed by 6 bases and J by 2 bases, leaving 13 bases between them.

This sequence joins TRBV20-1 and TRBJ2-5, with D uncertain. Germline CDR1 is DFQATT and CDR2 is SNEGSKA (reference sequence). Between the trimmed V and J ends, which lost 6 bases and 2 bases, there was a span of 7 bases. The CDR3 has 11 residues. The CDR3 sequence: CSAAQQETQYF. The CDR3 DNA follows: TGCAGTGCGGCCCAGCAAGAGACCCAGTACTTC.